These 21 T cell receptor beta chains were sequenced from one sample in a study of identical twins. One entry per CDR3 protein results from TCRdb running MiXCR on the 5' RACE reads. The repertoire holds 600,000 to 700,000 distinct CDR3 sequences, with around 21% as singletons. The sample was also reused in another study, on T cells expressing NK-cell markers.

Specimen: PBMCs. Every receptor here comes from a woman between 18 and 29 years old in good health.

This clonotype showed up just a few times. The chain combines TRBV5-5 with TRBJ2-3; TRBD2 agrees at 11 bases. The CDR3 totals 15 residues. V shed 2 bases, J shed 5 bases, and the junction held 4 bases outside the gene matches. Per the germline V gene, CDR1 is SGHKS and CDR2 is YYEKEE (reference sequence). CDR3 residues: CASSFRLAGIDTQYF. The DNA for the CDR3 is TGTGCCAGCAGCTTTCGACTAGCGGGAATAGATACGCAGTATTTT.

This clonotype appeared a few times. V and J are TRBV5-1 and TRBJ2-5; maybe TRBD2 (5 bases). The CDR3 runs to 14 residues. Trimming removed 9 bases from V and 1 base from J, with 16 bases in between. Germline CDR1 reads SGHRS; CDR2 reads YFSETQ. The CDR3 nucleotides are TGCGCCACCTCCCCAAGCGGATTCCAAGAGACCCAGTACTTC. It encodes CATSPSGFQETQYF.

This clonotype turned up a few times. The V gene is TRBV12-5, the J gene TRBJ2-1; the D gene could be TRBD1 or TRBD2 (6 bases each). Germline values: CDR1 LGHNT, CDR2 FRNRAP. The CDR3 length is 15 residues. V was trimmed by 1 base and J by 3 bases, leaving 10 bases between them. This chain's CDR3 is CASGLGGAGYNEQFF. In DNA form, the CDR3 reads TGTGCTAGTGGTTTGGGGGGGGCGGGCTACAATGAGCAGTTCTTC.

This clonotype was detected ten times or more. The chain has TRBV20-1 and TRBJ2-3; no clear D. Germline lookup yields CDR1 DFQATT and CDR2 SNEGSKA (reference sequence). This CDR3 region has 12 residues. Trimming stripped 2 bases from V and 0 bases from J, with 3 bases between. CDR3 loop: CSARTSTDTQYF. The CDR3 DNA follows: TGCAGTGCTAGAACTAGCACAGATACGCAGTATTTT.

This rearrangement joins TRBV12-3 or TRBV12-4 to TRBJ2-4; D unresolved. The length of the CDR3 is 14 residues. V lost 6 bases, J lost 0 bases, and 9 bases lay in between. The CDR3 DNA follows: TGTGCCAGCAGCGGGTACCAAGCCAAAAACATTCAGTACTTC. Protein product: CASSGYQAKNIQYF.

This clonotype was found many times. This chain joins TRBV5-5 and TRBJ2-1, with D unclear. The CDR3 spans 14 residues. Germline V gene lookup returns CDR1 SGHKS and CDR2 YYEKEE (reference sequence). With 0 bases removed from V and 3 bases from J, the gap between germline ends came to 7 bases. The CDR3 DNA reads TGTGCCAGCAGCTTGGGGCAGCTCTACAATGAGCAGTTCTTC. Translation gives CASSLGQLYNEQFF.

The chain joins TRBV20-1 to TRBJ1-3, with D possibly TRBD1 on 6 matching bases. The germline gives CDR1 DFQATT, CDR2 SNEGSKA (reference sequence). The CDR3 length is 15 residues. V was cut by 3 bases and J by 0 bases, with 12 bases left in between. The CDR3 loop reads CSASPEGDSGNTIYF. CDR3 bases: TGCAGTGCTAGCCCTGAGGGGGACTCTGGAAACACCATATATTTT.

This clonotype turned up a few times. The genes are TRBV9 and TRBJ1-6; unclear D gene. Per the germline V gene, CDR1 is SGDLS and CDR2 is YYNGEE. V was shortened by 0 bases and J by 5 bases, with 6 bases between the two germline ends. The CDR3 covers 14 residues. The CDR3 bases are TGTGCCAGCAGCGTAGTAGAGAATAATTCACCCCTCCACTTT. It codes for CASSVVENNSPLHF.

This chain links TRBV5-1 with TRBJ2-7; 7 nucleotides match TRBD2. The CDR3 consists of 15 residues. V dropped 2 bases and J dropped 2; count of bases not matched to a gene: 7. Germline V lookup: CDR1 SGHRS, CDR2 YFSETQ. CDR3 residues: CASSLSSGKPYEQYF. The CDR3, as DNA: TGCGCCAGCAGCTTATCCAGCGGGAAGCCCTACGAGCAGTACTTC.

Ten or more counts support this clonotype. The V gene is TRBV10-3, the J gene TRBJ1-1; D is possibly TRBD1 (5 bases). V lost 4 bases, J lost 4 bases, and 10 bases lay in between. CDR1 is ENHRY, CDR2 SYGVKD, per germline. The CDR3 consists of 13 residues. The CDR3 region is CAISGEGTTEAFF. CDR3 nucleotide sequence: TGTGCCATCAGTGGAGAAGGGACCACTGAAGCTTTCTTT.

This clonotype was observed a few times. This chain links TRBV7-9 with TRBJ2-6, with a tentative D call TRBD1 (6 bases). CDR1 and CDR2 (germline): SEHNR, FQNEAQ (reference sequence). The CDR3 is made up of 16 amino acids. V shed 0 bases and J shed 4 bases, with 10 bases lying between them. The CDR3 is CASSLATGSGANVLTF. The CDR3, as DNA: TGTGCCAGCAGCTTAGCGACAGGATCAGGGGCCAACGTCCTGACTTTC. Full variable domain (outside the CDR3, taken from reference TRBV7-9 and TRBJ2-6): DTGVSQNPRHKITKRGQNVTFRCDPISEHNRLYWYRQTLGQGPEFLTYFQNEAQLEKSRLLSDRFSAERPKGSFSTLEIQRTEQGDSAMYLCASSLATGSGANVLTFGAGSRLTVL.

Only a few counts were recorded for this clonotype. The chain links TRBV20-1 to TRBJ2-3, with D possibly being TRBD1 (5 bases). This CDR3 has 15 amino acids. Germline V gene lookup returns CDR1 DFQATT and CDR2 SNEGSKA (reference sequence). Trimming removed 1 base from V and 2 bases from J, with 13 bases in between. The CDR3 DNA reads TGCAGTGCTAGAGCTCATAGGGGTAACACAGATACGCAGTATTTT. Translating it yields CSARAHRGNTDTQYF.

This sequence joins TRBV7-2 and TRBJ2-3; 10 bases map to TRBD2. Looked up from germline, CDR1 is SGHTA and CDR2 is FQGNSA. The CDR3 is 14 residues long. V trimming: 5 bases; J trimming: 5 bases; junction bases outside the gene matches: 4. CDR3 region: CASSTSGMRDTQYF. The CDR3 DNA is TGTGCCAGCAGCACTAGCGGGATGAGAGATACGCAGTATTTT.

This clonotype has more than one count but fewer than ten. In DNA form, the CDR3 reads TGTGCCAGCAGGCCTATAGGACACCGAAAAGGAGAGACCCAGTACTTC. Encoded protein: CASRPIGHRKGETQYF. The chain employs TRBV6-1 and TRBJ2-5; D is perhaps TRBD1 (5 bases). There are 16 residues in the CDR3. The germline V gene encodes CDR1 MNHNS and CDR2 SASEGT. Trimming pared 6 bases from V and 4 bases from J, leaving 21 bases between.

V is TRBV10-1 and J is TRBJ2-7; D remains ambiguous. The germline gives CDR1 WNHNN, CDR2 SYGVQD (reference sequence). CDR3 size: 14 residues. Deletions cut 0 bases from V and 2 bases from J, with 8 bases between. Here the CDR3 reads CASSESYSPYEQYF. The CDR3 DNA sequence: TGCGCCAGCAGTGAGTCGTACAGCCCCTACGAGCAGTACTTC.

Here the CDR3 reads CAISRTVQETQYF. The CDR3 nucleotides read TGTGCCATCAGCCGGACAGTTCAAGAGACCCAGTACTTC. The chain couples TRBV10-3 to TRBJ2-5, with D possibly being TRBD1 (6 bases). This CDR3 has 13 residues. V lost 6 bases and J 2 bases, leaving 10 bases between the germline ends. Germline-derived CDR1 and CDR2 are ENHRY and SYGVKD.

The rearrangement joins TRBV6-5 to TRBJ2-7; 13 positions agree with TRBD2. V gave up 0 bases and J gave up 5 bases; unmatched junction bases: 7. The germline V gene encodes CDR1 MNHEY and CDR2 SVGAGI. The CDR3 contains 17 residues. The chain's CDR3 is CASSYSWTSGRGNEQYF. DNA of the CDR3: TGTGCCAGCAGTTACTCGTGGACTAGCGGGAGAGGTAACGAGCAGTACTTC.

In its sample, this clonotype was seen a few times. The J gene is TRBJ2-2, the V gene TRBV7-9; D uncertain. This CDR3 is 13 amino acids long. Germline lookup yields CDR1 SEHNR and CDR2 FQNEAQ (reference sequence). V was shortened by 0 bases and J by 5 bases, with 4 bases between the two germline ends. The CDR3 loop is CASSLATTGELFF. The CDR3 DNA follows: TGTGCCAGCAGCTTAGCGACGACCGGGGAGCTGTTTTTT.

V usage is TRBV4-1 and J usage is TRBJ2-1; 13 nucleotides agree with TRBD2. After removal of 3 bases from V and 4 bases from J, the junction contained 6 bases not matched to a gene. The V gene's germline CDR1 is MGHRA and CDR2 YSYEKL. CDR3 size: 17 residues. The CDR3 here is CASSQNRLAGGYNEQFF. CDR3 DNA: TGCGCCAGCAGCCAGAATCGACTAGCGGGGGGTTACAATGAGCAGTTCTTC.

The gene calls are TRBV12-3 or TRBV12-4 and TRBJ2-3; TRBD2 aligns across 9 bases. V lost 6 bases to trimming and J lost 2 bases; unmatched junction nucleotides: 9. The CDR3 has 16 amino acids. The CDR3 spells CASSKTTSGTTDTQYF. In nucleotides, the CDR3 is TGTGCCAGCAGCAAAACGACTAGCGGAACCACAGATACGCAGTATTTT.

The genes are TRBV27 and TRBJ2-3; D might be TRBD2 (6 bases). Germline V gene data show CDR1 as MNHEY and CDR2 as SMNVEV (reference sequence). V gave up 4 bases and J gave up 4 bases, with 12 bases separating them. The CDR3 is 14 residues long. The CDR3 region is CASSSTREADTQYF. The CDR3 DNA reads as TGTGCCAGCAGTTCTACCAGGGAGGCAGATACGCAGTATTTT.